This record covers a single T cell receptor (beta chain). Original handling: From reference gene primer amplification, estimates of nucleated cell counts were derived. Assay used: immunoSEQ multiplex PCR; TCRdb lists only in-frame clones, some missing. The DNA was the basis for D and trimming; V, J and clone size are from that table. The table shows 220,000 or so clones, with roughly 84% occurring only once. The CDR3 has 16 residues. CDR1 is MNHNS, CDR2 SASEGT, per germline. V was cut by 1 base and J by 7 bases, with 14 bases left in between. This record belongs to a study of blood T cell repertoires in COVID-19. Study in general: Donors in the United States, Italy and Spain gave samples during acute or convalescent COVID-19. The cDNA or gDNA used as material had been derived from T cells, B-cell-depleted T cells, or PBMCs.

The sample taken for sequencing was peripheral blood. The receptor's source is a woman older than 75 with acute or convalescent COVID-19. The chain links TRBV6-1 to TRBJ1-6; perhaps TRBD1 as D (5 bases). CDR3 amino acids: CASSEVGGLWNSPLHF. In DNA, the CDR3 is TGTGCCAGCAGTGAAGTCGGGGGACTCTGGAATTCACCCCTCCACTTT.